The clone carrying this T cell receptor (beta chain) was recorded many times. CDR3 length equals 14 residues. Germline CDR1 and CDR2: SGDLS and YYNGEE. The V end lost 3 bases, the J end lost 3 bases, and 12 bases lay between the germline ends. This specimen belongs to a study of molecular identifiers for immune sequencing clone quantification. TCRdb fed the PCR reads into MiXCR, producing one record per CDR3 protein. This table holds 40,000 to 50,000 distinct CDR3 sequences, around 21% found once. The sequenced sample consisted of naive CD8+ T cells from blood, with Jurkat cell RNA spiked in. The subset was: FACS-sorted CD8+CD4-CCR7+CD45RA+ naive T cells. The chain recombines TRBV9 with TRBJ1-1; D unclear. The receptor comes from a human donor in good health. Some libraries in this study had Jurkat cell RNA spiked in. This CDR3 reads CASSAWGDHTEAFF. CDR3 bases: TGTGCCAGCAGCGCGTGGGGAGATCACACTGAAGCTTTCTTT.